The sample holds one count of the clone carrying this T cell receptor (beta chain). Its antigen is currently unknown. Here immunoSEQ multiplex PCR was the method, and the copy in TCRdb shows in-frame clones only, minus some. The data show roughly 120,000 clones, approximately 85% seen once. The data are from a study of T cell responses to AZD1222 COVID-19 vaccine. Trimming cost V 4 bases and J 7 bases; bases outside gene matches: 3. The CDR3 totals 14 residues. Germline V CDR1 and CDR2: SGHRS, YFSETQ. General observations from the study: The reported proportion of spike-specific TCRs targeting unmutated variant regions was nearly half.

The source is an adult in good health. V is TRBV5-1 and J is TRBJ1-6; 9 nucleotides align to TRBD1. The sample was peripheral blood, taken on day 0 of AZD1222 vaccination. The CDR3 DNA follows: TGCGCCAGCAGCGAGGGGACAGGGAATTCACCCCTCCACTTT. Amino acid sequence: CASSEGTGNSPLHF.